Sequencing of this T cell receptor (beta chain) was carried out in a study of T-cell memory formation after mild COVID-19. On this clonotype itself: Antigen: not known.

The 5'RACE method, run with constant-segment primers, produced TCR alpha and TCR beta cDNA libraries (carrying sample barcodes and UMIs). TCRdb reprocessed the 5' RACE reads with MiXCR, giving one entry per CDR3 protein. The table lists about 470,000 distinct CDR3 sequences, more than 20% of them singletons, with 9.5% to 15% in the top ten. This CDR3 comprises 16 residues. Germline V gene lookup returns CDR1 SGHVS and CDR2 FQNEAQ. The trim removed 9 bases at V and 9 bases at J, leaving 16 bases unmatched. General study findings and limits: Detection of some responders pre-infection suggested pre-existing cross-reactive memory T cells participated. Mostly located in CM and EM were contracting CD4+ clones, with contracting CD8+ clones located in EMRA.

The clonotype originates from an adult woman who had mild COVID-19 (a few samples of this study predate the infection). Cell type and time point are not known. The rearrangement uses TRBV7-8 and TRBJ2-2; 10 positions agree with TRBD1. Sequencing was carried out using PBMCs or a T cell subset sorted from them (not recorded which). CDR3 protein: CASGGGGTGELRELFF. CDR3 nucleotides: TGTGCCAGTGGGGGTGGAGGGACAGGGGAACTCCGGGAGCTGTTTTTT.